This T cell receptor (beta chain) comes out of a study of blood T cells in healthy people across ages. Every sample yielded at least 6.5 million isolated PBMCs. Concerning this clonotype: This could be a read error, since a much larger clone is one nucleotide away.

There are 18 residues in the CDR3. CDR1 SGHTA and CDR2 FQGNSA come from the germline V gene. Through a sample-barcoded 5' primer and a J-beta primer mix, a second PCR was run for 7 to 11 cycles. Each CDR3 protein is one row after TCRdb ran MiXCR on the 5' RACE reads. The sample records 750,000 to 950,000 distinct CDR3 sequences, about 53% being singletons. The V call is TRBV7-2, the J call TRBJ1-2; D is possibly TRBD1 (6 bases). Material for sequencing was blood. The TCR comes from an elderly man in good health. The CDR3 region is CASSARQVARGSNHGYTF. The CDR3 region has the DNA TGTGCCAGCAGCGCAAGACAGGTCGCAAGGGGTTCTAACCATGGCTACACCTTC. The variable domain in full, completed from reference TRBV7-2 and TRBJ1-2, reads GAGVSQSPSNKVTEKGKDVELRCDPISGHTALYWYRQSLGQGLEFLIYFQGNSAPDKSGLPSDRFSAERTGGSVSTLTIQRTQQEDSAVYLCASSARQVARGSNHGYTFGSGTRLTVV.